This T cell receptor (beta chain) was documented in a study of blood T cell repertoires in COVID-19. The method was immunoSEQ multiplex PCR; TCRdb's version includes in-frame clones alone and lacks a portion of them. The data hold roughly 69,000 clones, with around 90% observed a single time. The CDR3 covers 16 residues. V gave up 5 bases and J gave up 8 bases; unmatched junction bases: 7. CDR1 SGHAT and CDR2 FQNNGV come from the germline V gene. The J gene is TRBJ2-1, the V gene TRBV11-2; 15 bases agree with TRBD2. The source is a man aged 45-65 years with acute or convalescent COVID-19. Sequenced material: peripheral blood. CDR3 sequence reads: CASSLLGLAGGYEQFF. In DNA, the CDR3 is TGTGCCAGCAGCCTACTCGGACTAGCGGGAGGGTATGAGCAGTTCTTC.